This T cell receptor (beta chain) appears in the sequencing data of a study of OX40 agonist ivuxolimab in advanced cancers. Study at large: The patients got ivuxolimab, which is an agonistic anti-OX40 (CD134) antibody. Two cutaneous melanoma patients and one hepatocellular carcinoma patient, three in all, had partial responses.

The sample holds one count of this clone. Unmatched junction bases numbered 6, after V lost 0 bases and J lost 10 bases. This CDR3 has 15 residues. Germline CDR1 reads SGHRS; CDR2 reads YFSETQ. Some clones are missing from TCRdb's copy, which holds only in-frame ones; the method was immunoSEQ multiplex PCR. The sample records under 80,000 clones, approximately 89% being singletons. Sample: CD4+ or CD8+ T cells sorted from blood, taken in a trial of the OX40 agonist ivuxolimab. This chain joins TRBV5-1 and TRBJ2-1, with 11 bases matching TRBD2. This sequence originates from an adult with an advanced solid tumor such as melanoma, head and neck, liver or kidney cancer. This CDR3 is CASSLGTSGRPEQFF. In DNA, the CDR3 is TGCGCCAGCAGCTTGGGGACTAGCGGGCGTCCAGAGCAGTTCTTC.